This T cell receptor beta chain comes out of a study of blood T cell repertoires in COVID-19. The overall study: Material from acute and convalescent COVID-19 was sourced from the United States, Italy and Spain.

Repertoires were generated with immunoSEQ multiplex PCR, while TCRdb's copy carries only in-frame clones and drops some. This sample has about 220,000 clones, with approximately 80% found just once. The V gene end was trimmed by 5 bases and the J gene end by 4 bases; junction bases not matched to a gene: 8. The CDR3 runs 16 residues. Germline-derived CDR1 and CDR2 are SGHTA and FQGTGA. What the recovered Cohort 3 donors had was two negative PCRs, clearance, or symptom resolution. The source material was PBMCs or T cells enriched from blood (not recorded which). The rearrangement uses TRBV7-3 and TRBJ2-2; TRBD1 matches at 9 bases. The TCR originated in a woman in her sixties or seventies who had recovered from COVID-19. CDR3 residues: CASSARGQGSTGELFF. In nucleotides, the CDR3 is TGTGCCAGCAGCGCCCGGGGACAGGGCAGCACCGGGGAGCTGTTTTTT.